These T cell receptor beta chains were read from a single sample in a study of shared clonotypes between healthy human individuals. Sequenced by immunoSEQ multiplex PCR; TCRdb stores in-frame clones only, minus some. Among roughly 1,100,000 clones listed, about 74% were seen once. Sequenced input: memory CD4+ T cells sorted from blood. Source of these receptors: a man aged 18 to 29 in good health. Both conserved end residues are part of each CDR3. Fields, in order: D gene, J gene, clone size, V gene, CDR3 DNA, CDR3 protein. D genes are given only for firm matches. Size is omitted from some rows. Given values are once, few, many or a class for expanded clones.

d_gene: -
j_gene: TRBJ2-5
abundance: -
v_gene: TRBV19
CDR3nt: TGTGCCAGTAGTATAACAGGGAGAGAGACCCAGTACTTC
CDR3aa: CASSITGRETQYF

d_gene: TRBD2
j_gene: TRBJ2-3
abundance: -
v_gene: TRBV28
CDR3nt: TGTGCCAGCAGTTCCGGGGGGAGGGACACAGATACGCAGTATTTT
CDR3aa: CASSSGGRDTDTQYF

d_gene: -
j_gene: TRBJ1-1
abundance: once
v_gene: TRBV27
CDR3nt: TGTGCCAGCAGTTTAAGAAGGGGAGGGGCTGAAGCTTTCTTT
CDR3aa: CASSLRRGGAEAFF

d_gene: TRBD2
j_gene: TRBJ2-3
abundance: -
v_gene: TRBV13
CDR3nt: TGTGCCAGCAGCTTAGGGGGACTAGCGGGAGTCACAGATACGCAGTATTTT
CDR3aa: CASSLGGLAGVTDTQYF

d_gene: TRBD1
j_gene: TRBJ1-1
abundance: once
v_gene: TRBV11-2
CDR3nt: TGTGCCAGCAGCCCCAGGGGGCGCGGCACTGAAGCTTTCTTT
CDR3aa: CASSPRGRGTEAFF

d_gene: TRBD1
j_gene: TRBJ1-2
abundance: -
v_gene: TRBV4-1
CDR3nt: TGCGTCAGCAGCCAGGAACCCGGGACAGTCTATGGCTACACCTTC
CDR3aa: CVSSQEPGTVYGYTF

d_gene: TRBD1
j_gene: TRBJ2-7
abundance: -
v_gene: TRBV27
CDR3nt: TGTGCCAGCAGTCGGGGACAGGAGACTACCTACGAGCAGTACTTC
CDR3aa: CASSRGQETTYEQYF

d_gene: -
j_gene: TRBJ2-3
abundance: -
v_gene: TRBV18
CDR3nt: TGTGCCAGCTCACCTGTGGCGGCTAGCACAGATACGCAGTATTTT
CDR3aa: CASSPVAASTDTQYF

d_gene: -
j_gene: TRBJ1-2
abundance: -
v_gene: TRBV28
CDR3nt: TGTGCCAGCAGCCTCACGGTGGGCAGGACTAACTATGGCTACACCTTC
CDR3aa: CASSLTVGRTNYGYTF

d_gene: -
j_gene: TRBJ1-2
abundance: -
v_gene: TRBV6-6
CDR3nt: TGTGCCAGCAGTAATGACGGTTCAAACTATGGCTACACCTTC
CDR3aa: CASSNDGSNYGYTF

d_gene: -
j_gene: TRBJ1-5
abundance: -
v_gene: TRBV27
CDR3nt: TGTGCCAGCAGTTGGAGATTTTATAGCAATCAGCCCCAGCATTTT
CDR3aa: CASSWRFYSNQPQHF

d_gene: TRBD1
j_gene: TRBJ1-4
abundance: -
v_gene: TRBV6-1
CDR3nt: TGTGCCAGCAGGGTGGACAGGGGAGGTGAAAAACTGTTTTTT
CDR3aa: CASRVDRGGEKLFF

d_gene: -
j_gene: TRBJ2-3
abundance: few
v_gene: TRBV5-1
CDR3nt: TGCGCCAGCAGCTCACCAGGGTTCACAGATACGCAGTATTTT
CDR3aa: CASSSPGFTDTQYF

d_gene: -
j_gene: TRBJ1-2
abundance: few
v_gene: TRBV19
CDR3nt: TGTGCCAGTAGTGCTACTTTAGGGACGGTTACTGGGGGCTACACCTTC
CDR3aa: CASSATLGTVTGGYTF

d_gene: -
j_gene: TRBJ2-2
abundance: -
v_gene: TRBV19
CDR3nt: TGTGCCAGTAGTAGAACAGGTAACACCGGGGAGCTGTTTTTT
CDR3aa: CASSRTGNTGELFF

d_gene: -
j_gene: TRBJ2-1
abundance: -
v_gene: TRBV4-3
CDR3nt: TGCGCCAGCAGCCAAGACACAGGGAAGGGGAATGAGCAGTTCTTC
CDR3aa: CASSQDTGKGNEQFF